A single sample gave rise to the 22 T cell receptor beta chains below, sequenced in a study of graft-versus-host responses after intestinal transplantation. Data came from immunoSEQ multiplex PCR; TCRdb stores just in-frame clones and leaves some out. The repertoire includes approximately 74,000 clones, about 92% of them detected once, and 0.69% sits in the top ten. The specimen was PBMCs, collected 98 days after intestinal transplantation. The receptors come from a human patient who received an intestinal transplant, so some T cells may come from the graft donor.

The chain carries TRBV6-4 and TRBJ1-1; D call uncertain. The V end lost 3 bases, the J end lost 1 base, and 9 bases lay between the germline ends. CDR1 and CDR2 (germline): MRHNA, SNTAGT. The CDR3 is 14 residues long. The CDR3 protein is CASSEKGGNTEAFF. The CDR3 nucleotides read TGTGCCAGCAGTGAGAAGGGTGGGAACACTGAAGCTTTCTTT.

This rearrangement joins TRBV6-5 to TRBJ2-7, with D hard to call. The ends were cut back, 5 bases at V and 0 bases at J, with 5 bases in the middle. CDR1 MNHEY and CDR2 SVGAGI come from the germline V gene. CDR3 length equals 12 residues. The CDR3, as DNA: TGTGCCAGCAGTGACTTCTCCTACGAGCAGTACTTC. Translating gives CASSDFSYEQYF.

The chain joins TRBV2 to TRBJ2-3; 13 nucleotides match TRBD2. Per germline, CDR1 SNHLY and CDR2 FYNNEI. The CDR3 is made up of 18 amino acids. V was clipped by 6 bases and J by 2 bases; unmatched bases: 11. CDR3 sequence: CASRATGTSGINTDTQYF. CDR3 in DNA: TGTGCCAGCAGGGCTACCGGGACTAGCGGGATTAACACAGATACGCAGTATTTT.

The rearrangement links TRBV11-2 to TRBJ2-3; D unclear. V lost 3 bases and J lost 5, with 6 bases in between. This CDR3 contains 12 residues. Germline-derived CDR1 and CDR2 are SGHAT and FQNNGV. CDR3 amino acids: CASSLDGDTQYF. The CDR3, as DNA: TGTGCCAGCAGCTTGGATGGAGATACGCAGTATTTT.

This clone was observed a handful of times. CDR3 in DNA: TGCGCCAGCACCCCCGGGACAGGGAGGTATGAGCAGTTCTTC. Protein sequence: CASTPGTGRYEQFF. The chain employs TRBV5-1 and TRBJ2-1, with 9 bases lining up with TRBD1. The V and J ends lost 6 bases and 8 bases, in that order; junction bases with no gene match: 9. There are 14 residues in the CDR3. Germline V lookup: CDR1 SGHRS, CDR2 YFSETQ.

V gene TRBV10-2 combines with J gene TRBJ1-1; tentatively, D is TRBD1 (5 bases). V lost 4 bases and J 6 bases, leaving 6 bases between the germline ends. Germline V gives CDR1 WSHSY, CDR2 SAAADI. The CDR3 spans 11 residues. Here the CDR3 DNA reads TGCGCCAGCAGTGGGGGCGCTGAAGCTTTCTTT. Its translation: CASSGGAEAFF.

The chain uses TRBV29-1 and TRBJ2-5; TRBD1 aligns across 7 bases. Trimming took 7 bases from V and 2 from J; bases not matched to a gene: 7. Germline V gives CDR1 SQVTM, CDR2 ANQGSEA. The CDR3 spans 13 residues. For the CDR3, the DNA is TGCAGCGCATATCCGGGACAGCAAGAGACCCAGTACTTC. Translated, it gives CSAYPGQQETQYF. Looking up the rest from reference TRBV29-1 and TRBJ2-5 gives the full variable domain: SAVISQKPSRDICQRGTSLTIQCQVDSQVTMMFWYRQQPGQSLTLIATANQGSEATYESGFVIDKFPISRPNLTFSTLTVSNMSPEDSSIYLCSAYPGQQETQYFGPGTRLLVL.

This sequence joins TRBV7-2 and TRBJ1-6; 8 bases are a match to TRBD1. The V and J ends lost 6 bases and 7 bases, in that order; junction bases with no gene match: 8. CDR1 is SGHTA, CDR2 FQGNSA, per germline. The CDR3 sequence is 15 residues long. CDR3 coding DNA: TGTGCCAGCAGACCTCAGGGGGCGAAAAATTCACCCCTCCACTTT. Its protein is CASRPQGAKNSPLHF.

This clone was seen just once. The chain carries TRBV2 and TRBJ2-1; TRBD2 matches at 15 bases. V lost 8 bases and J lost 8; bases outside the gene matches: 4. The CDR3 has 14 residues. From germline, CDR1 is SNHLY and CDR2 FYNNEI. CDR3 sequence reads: CASRTSGGADEQFF. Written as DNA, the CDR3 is TGTGCCAGCCGGACTAGCGGGGGGGCGGATGAGCAGTTCTTC. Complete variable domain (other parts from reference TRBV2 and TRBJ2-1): EPEVTQTPSHQVTQMGQEVILRCVPISNHLYFYWYRQILGQKVEFLVSFYNNEISEKSEIFDDQFSVERPDGSNFTLKIRSTKLEDSAMYFCASRTSGGADEQFFGPGTRLTVL.

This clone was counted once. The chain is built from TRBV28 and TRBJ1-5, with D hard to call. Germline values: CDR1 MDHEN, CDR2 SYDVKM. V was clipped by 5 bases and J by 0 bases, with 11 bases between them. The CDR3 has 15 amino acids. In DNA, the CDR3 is TGTGCCAGCAGTGACCACGGAAGTAGCAATCAGCCCCAGCATTTT. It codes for CASSDHGSSNQPQHF.

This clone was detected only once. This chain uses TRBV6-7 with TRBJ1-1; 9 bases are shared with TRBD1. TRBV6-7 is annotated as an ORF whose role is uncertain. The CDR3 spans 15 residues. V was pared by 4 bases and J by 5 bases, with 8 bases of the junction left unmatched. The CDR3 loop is CASSSTGGNITEAFF. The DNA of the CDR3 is TGTGCCAGCAGTTCGACAGGGGGAAACATAACTGAAGCTTTCTTT.

The CDR3 sequence: CASSPLWDTEAFF. CDR3 DNA sequence: TGTGCCAGCAGTCCATTATGGGACACTGAAGCTTTCTTT. This chain uses TRBV6-5 with TRBJ1-1; D gene uncertain. V was cut by 5 bases and J by 3 bases, with 10 bases left in between. This CDR3 region has 13 residues. Germline CDR1 is MNHEY and CDR2 is SVGAGI.

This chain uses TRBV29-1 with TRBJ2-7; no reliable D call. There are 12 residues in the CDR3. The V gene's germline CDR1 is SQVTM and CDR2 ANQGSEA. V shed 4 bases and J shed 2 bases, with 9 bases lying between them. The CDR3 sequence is CSVGRGAYEQYF. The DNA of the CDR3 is TGCAGCGTTGGTCGTGGCGCCTACGAGCAGTACTTC.

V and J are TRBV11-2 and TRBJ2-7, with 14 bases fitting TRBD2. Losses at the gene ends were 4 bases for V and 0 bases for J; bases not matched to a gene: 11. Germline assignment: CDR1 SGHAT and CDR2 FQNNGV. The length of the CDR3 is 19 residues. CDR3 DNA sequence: TGTGCCAGCAGCTCTGAGACTAGCGGGAGGGCTTTTAGCTCCTACGAGCAGTACTTC. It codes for CASSSETSGRAFSSYEQYF.

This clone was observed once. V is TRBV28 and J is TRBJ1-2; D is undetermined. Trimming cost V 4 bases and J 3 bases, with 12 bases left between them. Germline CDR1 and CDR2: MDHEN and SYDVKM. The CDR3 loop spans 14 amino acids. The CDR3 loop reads CASSWTRRDYGYTF. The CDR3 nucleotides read TGTGCCAGCAGTTGGACGAGGCGGGACTATGGCTACACCTTC.

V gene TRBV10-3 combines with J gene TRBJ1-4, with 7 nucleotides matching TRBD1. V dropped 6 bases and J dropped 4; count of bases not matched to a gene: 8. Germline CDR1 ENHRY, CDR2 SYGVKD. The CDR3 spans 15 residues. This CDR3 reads CAIRSGTAINEKLFF. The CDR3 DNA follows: TGTGCCATCAGATCCGGGACAGCTATTAATGAAAAACTGTTTTTT.

The CDR3 DNA is TGCGCCAGCAGCCCCACGGACTCTGGAAACACCATATATTTT. Translating it yields CASSPTDSGNTIYF. The V and J genes are TRBV5-1 and TRBJ1-3, with D uncertain. The ends were cut back, 4 bases at V and 0 bases at J, with 8 bases in the middle. CDR1 is SGHRS, CDR2 YFSETQ, per germline. CDR3 size: 14 residues.

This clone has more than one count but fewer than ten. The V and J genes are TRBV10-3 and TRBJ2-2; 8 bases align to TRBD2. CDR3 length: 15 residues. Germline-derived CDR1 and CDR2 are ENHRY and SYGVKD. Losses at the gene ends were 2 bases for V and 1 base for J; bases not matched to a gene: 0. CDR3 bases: TGTGCCATCAGTGAGAGCGGGGGGAACACCGGGGAGCTGTTTTTT. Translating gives CAISESGGNTGELFF.

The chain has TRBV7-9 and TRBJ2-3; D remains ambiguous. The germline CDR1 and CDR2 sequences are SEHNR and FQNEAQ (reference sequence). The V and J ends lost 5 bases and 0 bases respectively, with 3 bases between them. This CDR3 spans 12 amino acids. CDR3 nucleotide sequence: TGTGCCAGCAGCCCAAGCACAGATACGCAGTATTTT. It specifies CASSPSTDTQYF.

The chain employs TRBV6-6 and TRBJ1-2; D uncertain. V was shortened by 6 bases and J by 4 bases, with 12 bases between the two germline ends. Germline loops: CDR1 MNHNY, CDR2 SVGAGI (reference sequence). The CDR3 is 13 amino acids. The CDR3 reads CASSIQGSYGYTF. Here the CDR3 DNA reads TGTGCCAGCAGCATTCAAGGGTCCTATGGCTACACCTTC.

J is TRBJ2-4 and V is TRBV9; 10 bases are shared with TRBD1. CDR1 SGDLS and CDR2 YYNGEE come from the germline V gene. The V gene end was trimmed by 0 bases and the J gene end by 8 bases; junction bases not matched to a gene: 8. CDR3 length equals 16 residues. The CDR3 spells CASSVDGGQGSDIQYF. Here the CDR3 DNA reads TGTGCCAGCAGCGTAGATGGGGGACAGGGGTCGGACATTCAGTACTTC.

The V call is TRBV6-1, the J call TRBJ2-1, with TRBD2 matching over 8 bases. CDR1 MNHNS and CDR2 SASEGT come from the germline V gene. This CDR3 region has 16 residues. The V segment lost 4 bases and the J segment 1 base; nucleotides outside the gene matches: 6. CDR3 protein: CASSVGGGPSYNEQFF. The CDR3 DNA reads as TGTGCCAGCAGTGTCGGGGGGGGGCCGTCCTACAATGAGCAGTTCTTC.